This T cell receptor (beta chain) derives from a study of shared clonotypes between healthy human individuals. Points from the study as a whole: Clonotypes shared by all four sorted-subset donors had higher generation probabilities than non-shared clonotypes.

As to this clone: Its matching antigen is unknown.

The germline V gene encodes CDR1 SNHLY and CDR2 FYNNEI. This CDR3 has 13 amino acids. V was pared by 6 bases and J by 1 base, with 10 bases between. CD45RO negativity and positive selection for CCR7 defined naive CD8 cells, a population that excluded terminally differentiated effector memory CD45RA+ cells. Healthy and HIV-negative, the adult donors had no recent acute infections or vaccinations. All of the donors resided in Nashville, Tennessee, and each was a Caucasian adult. For each subset, genomic DNA was distributed in equal portions over several immunoSEQ plates. The repertoire was sequenced with immunoSEQ multiplex PCR; TCRdb's copy has only in-frame clones and lacks some. The table records roughly 1,800,000 clones, roughly 94% of them present only once.

Sequencing was performed on naive CD8+ T cells sorted from blood. This clonotype originated in a man younger than 30 in good health. The chain uses TRBV2 and TRBJ2-7; D possibly uses TRBD1 or TRBD2 (5 bases each). DNA for the CDR3: TGTGCCAGCAGAACCGGGACGTCCTACGAGCAGTACTTC. It specifies CASRTGTSYEQYF.